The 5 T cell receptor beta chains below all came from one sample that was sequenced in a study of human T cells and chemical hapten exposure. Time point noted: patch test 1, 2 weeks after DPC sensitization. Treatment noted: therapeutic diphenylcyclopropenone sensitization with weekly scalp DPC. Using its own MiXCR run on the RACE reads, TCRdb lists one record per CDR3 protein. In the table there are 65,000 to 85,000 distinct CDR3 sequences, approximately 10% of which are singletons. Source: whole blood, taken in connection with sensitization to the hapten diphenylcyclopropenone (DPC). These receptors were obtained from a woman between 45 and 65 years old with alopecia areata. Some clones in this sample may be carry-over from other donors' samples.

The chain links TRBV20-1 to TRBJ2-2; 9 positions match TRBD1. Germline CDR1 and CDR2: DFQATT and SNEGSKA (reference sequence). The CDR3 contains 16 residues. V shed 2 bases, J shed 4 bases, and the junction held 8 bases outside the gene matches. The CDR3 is CSARTGTGPITGELFF. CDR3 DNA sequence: TGCAGTGCTAGAACCGGGACAGGGCCCATCACCGGGGAGCTGTTTTTT.

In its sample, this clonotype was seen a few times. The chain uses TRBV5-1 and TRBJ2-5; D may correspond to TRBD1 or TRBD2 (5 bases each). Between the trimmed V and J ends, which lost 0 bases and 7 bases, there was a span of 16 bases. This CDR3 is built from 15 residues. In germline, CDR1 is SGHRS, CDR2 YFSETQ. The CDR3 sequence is CASSLVPGQESTQYF. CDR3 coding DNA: TGCGCCAGCAGCTTGGTGCCGGGGCAGGAATCGACCCAGTACTTC.

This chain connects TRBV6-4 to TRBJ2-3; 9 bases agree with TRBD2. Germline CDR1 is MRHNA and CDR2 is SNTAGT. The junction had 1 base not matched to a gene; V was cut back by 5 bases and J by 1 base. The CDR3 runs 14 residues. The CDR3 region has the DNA TGTGCCAGCAGTCAGCGGGAGGGCACAGATACGCAGTATTTT. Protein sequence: CASSQREGTDTQYF.

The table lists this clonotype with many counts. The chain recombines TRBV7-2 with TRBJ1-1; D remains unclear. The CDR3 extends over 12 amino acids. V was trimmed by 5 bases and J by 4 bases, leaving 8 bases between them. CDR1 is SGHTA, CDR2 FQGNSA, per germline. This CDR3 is CASSLRPTEAFF. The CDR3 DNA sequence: TGTGCCAGCAGCCTGAGACCCACTGAAGCTTTCTTT.

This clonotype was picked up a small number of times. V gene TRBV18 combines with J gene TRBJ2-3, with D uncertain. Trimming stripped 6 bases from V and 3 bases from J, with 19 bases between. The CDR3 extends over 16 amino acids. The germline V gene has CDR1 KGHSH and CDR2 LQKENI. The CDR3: CASSRRDSPTTDTQYF. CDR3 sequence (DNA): TGTGCCAGCTCCAGGCGAGACTCCCCCACAACAGATACGCAGTATTTT.